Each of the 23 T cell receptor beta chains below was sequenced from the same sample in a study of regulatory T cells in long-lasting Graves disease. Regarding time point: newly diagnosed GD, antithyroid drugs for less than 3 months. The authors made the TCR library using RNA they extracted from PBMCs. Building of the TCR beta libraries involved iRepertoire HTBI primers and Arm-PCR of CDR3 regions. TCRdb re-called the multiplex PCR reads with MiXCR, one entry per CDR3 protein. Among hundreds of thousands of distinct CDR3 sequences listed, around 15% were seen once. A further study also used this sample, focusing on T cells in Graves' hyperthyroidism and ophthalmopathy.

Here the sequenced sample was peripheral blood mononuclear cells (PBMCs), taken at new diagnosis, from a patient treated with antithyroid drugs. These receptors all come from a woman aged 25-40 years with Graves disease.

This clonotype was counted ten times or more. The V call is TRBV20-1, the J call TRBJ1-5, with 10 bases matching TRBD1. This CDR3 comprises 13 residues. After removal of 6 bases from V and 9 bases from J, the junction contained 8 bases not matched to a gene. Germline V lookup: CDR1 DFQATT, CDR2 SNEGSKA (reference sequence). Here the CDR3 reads CSAGQGLGRPQHF. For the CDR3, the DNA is TGCAGTGCGGGACAGGGGCTGGGAAGGCCCCAGCATTTT.

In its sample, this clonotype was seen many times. The CDR3 loop reads CASSSLYDNEQFF. Written as DNA, the CDR3 is TGTGCCAGCAGCTCCCTGTACGACAATGAGCAGTTCTTC. J is TRBJ2-1 and V is TRBV7-3; D gene unclear. This CDR3 has 13 residues. Per the germline V gene, CDR1 is SGHTA and CDR2 is FQGTGA. Trimming took off 4 bases at V and 5 bases at J, with 9 bases between the two ends.

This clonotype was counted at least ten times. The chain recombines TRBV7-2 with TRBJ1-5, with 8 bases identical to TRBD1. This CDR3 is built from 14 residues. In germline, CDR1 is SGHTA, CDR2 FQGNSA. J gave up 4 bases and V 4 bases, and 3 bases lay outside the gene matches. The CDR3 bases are TGTGCCAGCAGCTCCCGACAGGGGAATCAGCCCCAGCATTTT. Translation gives CASSSRQGNQPQHF.

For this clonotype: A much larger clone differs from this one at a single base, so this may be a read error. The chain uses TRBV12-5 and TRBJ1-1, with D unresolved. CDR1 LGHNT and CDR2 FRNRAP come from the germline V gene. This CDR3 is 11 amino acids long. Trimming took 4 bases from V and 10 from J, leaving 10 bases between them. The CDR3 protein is CASGSMGGAFF. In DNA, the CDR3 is TGTGCTAGTGGTTCCATGGGTGGAGCTTTCTTT.

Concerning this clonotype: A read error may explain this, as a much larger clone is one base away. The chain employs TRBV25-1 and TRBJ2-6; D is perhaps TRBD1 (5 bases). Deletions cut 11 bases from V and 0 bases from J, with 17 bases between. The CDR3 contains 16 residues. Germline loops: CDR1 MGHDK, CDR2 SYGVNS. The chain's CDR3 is CAGTGSGHSGANVLTF. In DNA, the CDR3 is TGTGCCGGCACAGGATCAGGGCACTCTGGGGCCAACGTCCTGACTTTC.

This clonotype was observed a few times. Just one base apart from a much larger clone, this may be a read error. DNA of the CDR3: TGTGCCAGCAGTTTGATCTCCCGGGCCACTGAAGCTTTCTTT. Its translation is CASSLISRATEAFF. The chain is built from TRBV28 and TRBJ1-1, with D hard to call. This CDR3 has 14 amino acids. Germline CDR1 is MDHEN and CDR2 is SYDVKM. Trimming stripped 3 bases from V and 4 bases from J, with 12 bases between. Full variable domain (remainder filled in from reference TRBV28 and TRBJ1-1): DVKVTQSSRYLVKRTGEKVFLECVQDMDHENMFWYRQDPGLGLRLIYFSYDVKMKEKGDIPEGYSVSREKKERFSLILESASTNQTSMYLCASSLISRATEAFFGQGTRLTVV.

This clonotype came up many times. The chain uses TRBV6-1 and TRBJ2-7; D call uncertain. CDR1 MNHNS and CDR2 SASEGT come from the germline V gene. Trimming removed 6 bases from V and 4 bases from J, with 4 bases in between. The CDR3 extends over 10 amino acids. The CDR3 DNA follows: TGTGCCAGCAGCGAGTACGAGCAGTACTTC. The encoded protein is CASSEYEQYF.

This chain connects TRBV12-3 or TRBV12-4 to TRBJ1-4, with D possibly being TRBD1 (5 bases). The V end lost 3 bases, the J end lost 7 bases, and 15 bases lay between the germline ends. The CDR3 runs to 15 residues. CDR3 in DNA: TGTGCCAGCAGTTTTGGGGGGAGTCAAGGTGAAAAACTGTTTTTT. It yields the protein CASSFGGSQGEKLFF.

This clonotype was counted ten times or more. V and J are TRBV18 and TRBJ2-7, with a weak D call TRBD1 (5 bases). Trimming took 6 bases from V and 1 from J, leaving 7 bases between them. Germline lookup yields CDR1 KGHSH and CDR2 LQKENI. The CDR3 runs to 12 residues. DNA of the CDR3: TGTGCCAGCTCCCGACAGTCCTACGAGCAGTACTTC. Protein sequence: CASSRQSYEQYF.

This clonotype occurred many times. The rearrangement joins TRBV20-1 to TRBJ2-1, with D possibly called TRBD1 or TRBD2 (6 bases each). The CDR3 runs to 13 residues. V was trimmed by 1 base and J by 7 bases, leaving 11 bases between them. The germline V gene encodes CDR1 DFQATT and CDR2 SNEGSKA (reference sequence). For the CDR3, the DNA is TGCAGTGCTAGAGTGGGGGGCCCGAATGAGCAGTTCTTC. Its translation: CSARVGGPNEQFF.

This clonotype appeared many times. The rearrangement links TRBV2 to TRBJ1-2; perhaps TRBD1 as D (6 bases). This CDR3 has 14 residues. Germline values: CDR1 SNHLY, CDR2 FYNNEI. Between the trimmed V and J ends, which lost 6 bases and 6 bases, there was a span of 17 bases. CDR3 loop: CASRPQGRQDGYTF. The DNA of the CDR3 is TGTGCCAGCAGACCTCAGGGGCGGCAGGATGGCTACACCTTC.

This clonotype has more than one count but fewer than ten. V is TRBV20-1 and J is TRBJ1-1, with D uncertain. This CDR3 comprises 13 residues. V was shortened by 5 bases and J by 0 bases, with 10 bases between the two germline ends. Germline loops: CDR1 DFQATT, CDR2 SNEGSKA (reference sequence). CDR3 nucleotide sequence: TGCAGTGCTTCGGACGGATTGAACACTGAAGCTTTCTTT. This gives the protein CSASDGLNTEAFF.

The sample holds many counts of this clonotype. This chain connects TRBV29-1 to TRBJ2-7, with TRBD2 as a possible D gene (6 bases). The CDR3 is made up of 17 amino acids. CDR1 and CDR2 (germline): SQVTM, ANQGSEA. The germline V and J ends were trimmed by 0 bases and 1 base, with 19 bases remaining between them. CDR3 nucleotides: TGCAGCGTTGAAGATGAGGGGACCGGGACTGGATCCTACGAGCAGTACTTC. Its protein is CSVEDEGTGTGSYEQYF.

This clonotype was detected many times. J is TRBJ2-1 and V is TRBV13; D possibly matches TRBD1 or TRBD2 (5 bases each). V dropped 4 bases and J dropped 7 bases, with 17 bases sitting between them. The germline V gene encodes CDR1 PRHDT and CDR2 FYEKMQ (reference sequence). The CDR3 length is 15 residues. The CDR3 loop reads CASSSNPGTANEQFF. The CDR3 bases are TGTGCCAGCAGCTCAAATCCTGGGACGGCAAATGAGCAGTTCTTC.

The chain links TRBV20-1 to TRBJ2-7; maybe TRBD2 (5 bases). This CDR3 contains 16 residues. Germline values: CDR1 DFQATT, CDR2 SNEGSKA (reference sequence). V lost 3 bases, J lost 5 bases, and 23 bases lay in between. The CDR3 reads CSASAWAGAPPNEQYF. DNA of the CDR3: TGCAGTGCTAGTGCTTGGGCGGGTGCCCCCCCCAACGAGCAGTACTTC.

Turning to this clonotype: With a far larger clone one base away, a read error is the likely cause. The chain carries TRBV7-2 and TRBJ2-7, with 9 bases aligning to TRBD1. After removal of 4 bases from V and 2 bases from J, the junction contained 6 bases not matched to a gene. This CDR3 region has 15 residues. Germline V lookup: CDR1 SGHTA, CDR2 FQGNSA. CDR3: CASSSLGQGAYEQYF. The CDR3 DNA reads TGTGCCAGCAGCTCGCTGGGACAGGGCGCCTACGAGCAGTACTTC.

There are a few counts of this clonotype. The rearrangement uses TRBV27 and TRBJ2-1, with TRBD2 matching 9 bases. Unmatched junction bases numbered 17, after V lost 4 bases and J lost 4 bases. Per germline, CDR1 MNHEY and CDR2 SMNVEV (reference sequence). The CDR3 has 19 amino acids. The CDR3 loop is CASSSSLRAGGPPYNEQFF. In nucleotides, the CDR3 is TGTGCCAGCAGTTCATCACTACGCGCGGGAGGGCCCCCTTACAATGAGCAGTTCTTC.

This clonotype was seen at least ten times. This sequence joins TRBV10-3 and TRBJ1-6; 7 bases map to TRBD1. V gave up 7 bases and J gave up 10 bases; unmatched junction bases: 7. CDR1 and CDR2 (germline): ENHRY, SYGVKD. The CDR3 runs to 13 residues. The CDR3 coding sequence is TGTGCCATCAAGCTTGGGACAGACTCACCCCTCCACTTT. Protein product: CAIKLGTDSPLHF.

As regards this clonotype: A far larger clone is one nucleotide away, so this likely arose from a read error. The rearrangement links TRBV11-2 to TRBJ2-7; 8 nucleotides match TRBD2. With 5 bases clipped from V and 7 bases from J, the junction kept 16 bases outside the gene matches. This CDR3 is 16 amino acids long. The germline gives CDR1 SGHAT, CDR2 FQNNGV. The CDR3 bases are TGTGCCAGCAGCCCTCGCCTCTCTGGACTAGCCGGTGAGCAGTACTTC. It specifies CASSPRLSGLAGEQYF.

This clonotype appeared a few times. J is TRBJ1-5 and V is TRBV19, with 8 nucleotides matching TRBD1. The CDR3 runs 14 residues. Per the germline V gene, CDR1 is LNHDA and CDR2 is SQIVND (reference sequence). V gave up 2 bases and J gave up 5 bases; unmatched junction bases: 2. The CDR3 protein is CASSINRGDQPQHF. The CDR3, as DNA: TGTGCCAGTAGTATAAACAGGGGGGATCAGCCCCAGCATTTT.

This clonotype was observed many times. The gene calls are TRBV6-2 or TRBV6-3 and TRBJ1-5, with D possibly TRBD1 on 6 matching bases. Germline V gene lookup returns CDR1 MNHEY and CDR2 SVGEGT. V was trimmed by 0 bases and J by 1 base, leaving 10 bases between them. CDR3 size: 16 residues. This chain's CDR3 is CASSYSLQGSNQPQHF. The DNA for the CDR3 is TGTGCCAGCAGTTACTCCCTCCAGGGGAGCAATCAGCCCCAGCATTTT.

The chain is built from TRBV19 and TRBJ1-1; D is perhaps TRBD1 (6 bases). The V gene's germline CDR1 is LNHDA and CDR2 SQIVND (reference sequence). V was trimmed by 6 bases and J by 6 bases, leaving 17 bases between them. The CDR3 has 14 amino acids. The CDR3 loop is CASSDRGGSPEAFF. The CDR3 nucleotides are TGTGCCAGTAGCGATAGAGGGGGATCCCCTGAAGCTTTCTTT.

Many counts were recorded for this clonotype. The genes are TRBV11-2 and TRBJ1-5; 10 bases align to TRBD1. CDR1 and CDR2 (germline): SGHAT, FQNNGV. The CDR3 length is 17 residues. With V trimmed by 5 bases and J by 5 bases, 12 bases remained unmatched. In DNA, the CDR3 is TGTGCCAGCAGCCTCCGGGACAGGGGACGCCGGGATCAGCCCCAGCATTTT. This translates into CASSLRDRGRRDQPQHF.